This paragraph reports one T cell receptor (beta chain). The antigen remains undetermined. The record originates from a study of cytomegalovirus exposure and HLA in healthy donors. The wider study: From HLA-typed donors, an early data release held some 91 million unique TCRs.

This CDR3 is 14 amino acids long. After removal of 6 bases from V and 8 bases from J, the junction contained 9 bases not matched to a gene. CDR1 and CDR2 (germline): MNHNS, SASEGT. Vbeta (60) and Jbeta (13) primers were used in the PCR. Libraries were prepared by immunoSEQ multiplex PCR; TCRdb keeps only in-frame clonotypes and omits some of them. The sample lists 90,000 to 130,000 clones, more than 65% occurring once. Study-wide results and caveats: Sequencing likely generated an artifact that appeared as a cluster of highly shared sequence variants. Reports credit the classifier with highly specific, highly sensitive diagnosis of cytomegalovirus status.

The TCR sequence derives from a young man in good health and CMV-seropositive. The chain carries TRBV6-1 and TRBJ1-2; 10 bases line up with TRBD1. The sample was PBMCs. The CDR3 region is CASSLGTGEWGYTF. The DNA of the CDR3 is TGTGCCAGCAGCCTAGGGACAGGGGAGTGGGGCTACACCTTC.